The source of this T cell receptor beta chain is a study of shared clonotypes between healthy human individuals (dated by TCRdb to about 2020). Regarding the complete study: The cohort comprised a couple of women and three men aged 18 to 49 years. For each donor, CD4 naive and CD4 memory were each run on three plates, CD8 naive on two plates, and CD8 memory on one plate. Per donor, leukapheresis produced somewhere between about 0.9 and 10 billion PBMCs. To estimate repertoire size and how much clonotype sharing occurs between individuals, the study deeply sequenced the blood TCR repertoires of about 5 healthy adults. To increase sequencing depth and limit assay-specific biases, TCR repertoire library preparation and sequencing were carried out by different laboratories using diverse techniques. Points the paper makes about the study in general: Based on pairwise subsampling, the degree of clonotype sharing among donors was expected to be affected by sequencing depth. The genetic and exposure-history diversity represented was limited by the small number of donors. Sharing across a few donors was observed for around 5% of naive CD4, under 4% of naive CD8, roughly 2.4% of memory CD4, and roughly 0.4% of memory CD8 clonotypes. Naive subsets generally had larger estimated clonotype richness than memory subsets did. Sampling was restricted to blood, and TCR repertoires in tissues likely differ from the TCR repertoires found in blood. Rarefaction of sorted-subset datasets indicated incomplete sequencing despite the large sequencing depth. Compared with non-shared clonotypes, clonotypes shared by all four sorted-subset donors had higher generation probabilities.

Using the deep immunoSEQ assay, multiplex PCR amplified TCR CDR3 regions from genomic DNA. Extracted genomic DNA from each cell subset was spread evenly across all wells of several immunoSEQ 96-well plates, with each plate serving as a replicate. For sorted subsets, around 200 ng genomic DNA, equal to about 30,000 T cell genomes, was loaded into each replicate PCR. The purified libraries were quantified using a Qubit 3.0 fluorometer, sized with a Bioanalyzer 2100, and then quantified again using the KAPA Library Quantification kit. Every immunoSEQ 96-well plate was sequenced on a dedicated single-read 150-cycle Illumina NextSeq 550 flow cell. Processing in the source paper ran as follows. Because the immunoSEQ output held only junctional sequences and lacked quality scores, the filtering could not match the filtering applied to full-length reads. To assign V/J genes and CDR3, sequences were annotated using PyIR, a Python wrapper for IgBLAST v1.9, with IMGT germline references. Any read was removed if the V/J assignment was weak (E-value above 1e-6), the CDR3 was missing, or the read contained stop codons, out-of-frame junctions, or ambiguous translated residues. A V3J clonotype was defined by an identical inferred V gene, J gene, and CDR3 amino acid sequence. Percentage overlap between repertoires was calculated by dividing the number of shared unique clonotypes by the size of the smaller repertoire. RTK rarefaction, the Chao1 estimator, and Recon v2.1 estimates of unobserved clonotypes were used to assess repertoire richness. Generation probabilities were computed with OLGA for all TCRbeta clonotypes obtained by the gDNA method from several donors. TCRdb took this table from immuneACCESS and kept in-frame rearrangements with V and J called. Such tables lack part of the clones; where checked against another copy, unresolved V genes explain under half of the gap, and the rest is unexplained. V and J calls plus clone size are reproduced from that table; the DNA served to infer D and trimming. The sample table lists 2 million to 2.5 million clones, almost 96% of them with a count of one. Approximately 0.13% of the sample comes from the top ten.

Trimming takes 5 bases from V and 1 base from J, and the germline ends sit 9 bases apart. As encoded in the germline V gene, CDR1 is SGHRS while CDR2 is YFSETQ. The CDR3 covers 13 residues, taking in both the cysteine and the phenylalanine. Only the CDR3 DNA is retained, 39 bases long and in frame from the first base. Donors were healthy HIV-negative adults with no recently reported acute infections or vaccinations. All donors were Caucasian adults living in Nashville, Tennessee, USA. CD4+ T cells were enriched by magnetic negative selection; naive cells were then positively selected on CD45RA, and the negative fraction formed the memory subset. After blood collection by leukapheresis, PBMCs were isolated using Ficoll-Histopaque density gradient centrifugation and then cryopreserved in the vapor phase of liquid nitrogen. Analytical flow cytometry was used to check the purity and quantity of every magnetically sorted T cell population. Genomic DNA was isolated from each sorted fraction and quantified by UV absorbance on a Nanodrop 2000c.

This clone was seen only a few times. Its antigen target is currently unknown. No base quality values were provided; no much bigger clone lies one nucleotide off. Sequencing was carried out using naive CD4+ T cells sorted from blood. This specimen's cell subset or site label, interpreted: CD45RA+ positively selected. The receptor's source is a man aged 18 to 29 in good health. Recombination linked TRBV5-1 to TRBJ1-1, and the D gene may be TRBD1, 6 bases matching. CDR3 reads: CASREDRNTEAFF. The DNA sequence is TGCGCCAGCAGAGAGGACAGGAACACTGAAGCTTTCTTT.